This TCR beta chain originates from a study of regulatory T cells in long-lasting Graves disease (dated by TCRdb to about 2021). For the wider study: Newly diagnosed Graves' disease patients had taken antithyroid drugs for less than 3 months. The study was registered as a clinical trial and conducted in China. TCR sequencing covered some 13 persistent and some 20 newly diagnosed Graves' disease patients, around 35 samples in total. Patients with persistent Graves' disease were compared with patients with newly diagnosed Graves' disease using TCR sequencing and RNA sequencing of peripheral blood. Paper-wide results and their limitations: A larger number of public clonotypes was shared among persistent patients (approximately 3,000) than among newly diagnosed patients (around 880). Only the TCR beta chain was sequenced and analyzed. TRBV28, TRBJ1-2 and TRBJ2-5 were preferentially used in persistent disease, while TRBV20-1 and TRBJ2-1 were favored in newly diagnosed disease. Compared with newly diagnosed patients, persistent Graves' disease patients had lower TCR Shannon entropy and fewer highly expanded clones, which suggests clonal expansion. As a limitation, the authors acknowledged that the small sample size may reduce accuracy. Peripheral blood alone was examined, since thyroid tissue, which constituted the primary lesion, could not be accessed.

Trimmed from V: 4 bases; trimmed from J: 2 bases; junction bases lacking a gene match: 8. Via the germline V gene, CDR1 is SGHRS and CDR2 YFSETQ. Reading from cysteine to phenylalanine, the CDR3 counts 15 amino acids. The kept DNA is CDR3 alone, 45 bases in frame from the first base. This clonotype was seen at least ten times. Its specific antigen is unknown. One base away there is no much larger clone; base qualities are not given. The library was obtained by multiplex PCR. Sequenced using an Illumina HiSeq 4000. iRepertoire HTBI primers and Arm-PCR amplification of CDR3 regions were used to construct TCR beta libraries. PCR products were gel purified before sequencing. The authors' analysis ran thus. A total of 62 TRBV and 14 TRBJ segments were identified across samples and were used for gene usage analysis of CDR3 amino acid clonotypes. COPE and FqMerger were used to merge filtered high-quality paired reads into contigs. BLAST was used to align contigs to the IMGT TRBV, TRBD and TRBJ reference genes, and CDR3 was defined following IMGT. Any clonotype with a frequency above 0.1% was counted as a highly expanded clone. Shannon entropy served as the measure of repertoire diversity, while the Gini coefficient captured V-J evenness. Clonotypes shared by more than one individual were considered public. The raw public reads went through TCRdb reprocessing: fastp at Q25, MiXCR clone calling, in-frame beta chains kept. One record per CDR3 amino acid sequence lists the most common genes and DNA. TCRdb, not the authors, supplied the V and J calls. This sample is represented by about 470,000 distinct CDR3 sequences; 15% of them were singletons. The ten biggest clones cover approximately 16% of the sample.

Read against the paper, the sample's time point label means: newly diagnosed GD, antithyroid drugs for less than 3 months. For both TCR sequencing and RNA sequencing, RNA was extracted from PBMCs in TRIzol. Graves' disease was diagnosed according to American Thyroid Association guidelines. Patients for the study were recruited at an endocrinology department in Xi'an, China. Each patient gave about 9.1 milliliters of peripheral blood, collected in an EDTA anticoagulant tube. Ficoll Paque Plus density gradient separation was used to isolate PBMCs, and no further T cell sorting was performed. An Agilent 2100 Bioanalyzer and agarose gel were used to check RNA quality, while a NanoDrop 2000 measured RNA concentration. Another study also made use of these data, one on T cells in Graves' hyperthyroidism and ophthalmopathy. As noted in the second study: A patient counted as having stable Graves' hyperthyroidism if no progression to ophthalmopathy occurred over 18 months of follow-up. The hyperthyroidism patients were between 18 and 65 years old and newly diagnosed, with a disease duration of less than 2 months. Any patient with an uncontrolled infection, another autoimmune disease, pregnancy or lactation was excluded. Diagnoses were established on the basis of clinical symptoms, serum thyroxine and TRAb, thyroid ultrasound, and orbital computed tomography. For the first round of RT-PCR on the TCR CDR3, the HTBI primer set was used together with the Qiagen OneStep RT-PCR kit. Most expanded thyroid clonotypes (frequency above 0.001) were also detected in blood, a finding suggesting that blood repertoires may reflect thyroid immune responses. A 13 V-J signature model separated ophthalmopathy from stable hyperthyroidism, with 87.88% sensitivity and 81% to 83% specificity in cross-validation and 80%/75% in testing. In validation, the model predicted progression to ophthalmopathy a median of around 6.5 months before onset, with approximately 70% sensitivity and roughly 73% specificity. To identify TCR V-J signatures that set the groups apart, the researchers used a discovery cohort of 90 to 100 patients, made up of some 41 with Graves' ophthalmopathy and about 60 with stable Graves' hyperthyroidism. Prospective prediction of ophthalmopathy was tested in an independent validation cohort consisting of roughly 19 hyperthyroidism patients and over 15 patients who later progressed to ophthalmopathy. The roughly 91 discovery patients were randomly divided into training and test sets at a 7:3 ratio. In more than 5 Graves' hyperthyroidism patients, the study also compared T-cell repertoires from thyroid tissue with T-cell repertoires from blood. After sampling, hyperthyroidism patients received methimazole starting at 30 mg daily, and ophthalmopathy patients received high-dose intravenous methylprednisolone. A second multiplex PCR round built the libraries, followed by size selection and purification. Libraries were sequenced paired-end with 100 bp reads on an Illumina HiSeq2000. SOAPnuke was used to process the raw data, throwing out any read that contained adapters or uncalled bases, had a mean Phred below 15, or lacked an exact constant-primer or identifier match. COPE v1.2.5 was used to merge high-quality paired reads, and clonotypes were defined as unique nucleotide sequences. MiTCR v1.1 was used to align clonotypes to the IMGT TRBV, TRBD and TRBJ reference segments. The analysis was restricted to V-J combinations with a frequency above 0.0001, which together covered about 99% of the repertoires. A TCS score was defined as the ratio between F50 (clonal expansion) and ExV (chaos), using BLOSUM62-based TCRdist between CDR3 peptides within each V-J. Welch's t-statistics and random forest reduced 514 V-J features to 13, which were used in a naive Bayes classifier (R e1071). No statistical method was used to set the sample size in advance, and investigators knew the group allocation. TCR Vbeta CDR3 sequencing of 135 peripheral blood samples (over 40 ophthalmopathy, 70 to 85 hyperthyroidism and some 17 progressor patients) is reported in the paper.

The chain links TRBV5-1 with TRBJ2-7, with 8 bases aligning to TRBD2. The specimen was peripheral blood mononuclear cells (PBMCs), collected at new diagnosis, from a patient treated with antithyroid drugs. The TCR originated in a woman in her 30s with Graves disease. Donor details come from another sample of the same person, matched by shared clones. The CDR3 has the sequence CASSLPQAGAYEQYF. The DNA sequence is TGCGCCAGCAGCCTCCCCCAAGCGGGAGCCTACGAGCAGTACTTC.